Shown below are 5 T cell receptor beta chains from a single sample sequenced in a study of cytomegalovirus exposure and HLA in healthy donors. PCR was performed using 60 Vbeta and 13 Jbeta primers. Sequenced by immunoSEQ multiplex PCR; TCRdb stores in-frame clones only, minus some. Here the sample spans more than 90,000 clones, 76% being singletons. Sequencing input: PBMCs. The receptors were gathered from a man in his forties in good health and CMV-seronegative.

This clone was recorded only once. The chain is built from TRBV7-2 and TRBJ2-3; D may be TRBD2 (6 bases). The CDR3 runs to 13 residues. V was shortened by 3 bases and J by 4 bases, with 8 bases between the two germline ends. Germline-derived CDR1 and CDR2 are SGHTA and FQGNSA. DNA of the CDR3: TGTGCCAGCAGCTTCAGACTAGCAGATACGCAGTATTTT. Its translation: CASSFRLADTQYF.

The chain carries TRBV20-1 and TRBJ1-1; a weak D match, TRBD1 (5 bases). The CDR3 covers 11 residues. The V gene's germline CDR1 is DFQATT and CDR2 SNEGSKA (reference sequence). Trimming stripped 6 bases from V and 4 bases from J, with 9 bases between. CDR3 nucleotides: TGCAGTGCCACGCAGGGCACTGAAGCTTTCTTT. Translated, it gives CSATQGTEAFF.

The rearrangement joins TRBV6-1 to TRBJ1-2, with no clear D. CDR1 and CDR2 from the germline V gene are MNHNS and SASEGT. The length of the CDR3 is 15 residues. Trimming pared 6 bases from V and 5 bases from J, leaving 19 bases between. The CDR3 bases are TGTGCCAGCAGGCCAGTCGGACTGCGGTCATATGGCTACACCTTC. Its translation is CASRPVGLRSYGYTF.

This chain uses TRBV7-8 with TRBJ1-4; 10 nucleotides match TRBD1. CDR3 length equals 14 residues. Germline V CDR1 and CDR2: SGHVS, FQNEAQ. Unmatched junction bases numbered 7, after V lost 7 bases and J lost 8 bases. The CDR3, as DNA: TGTGCCAGCACCTGGGACAGGGGAGAAGAAAAACTGTTTTTT. Protein: CASTWDRGEEKLFF.

This chain uses TRBV4-3 with TRBJ2-1, with TRBD2 matching over 7 bases. Germline CDR1 and CDR2: LGHNA and YSLEER. The length of the CDR3 is 16 residues. The V gene end was trimmed by 0 bases and the J gene end by 4 bases; junction bases not matched to a gene: 6. CDR3 coding DNA: TGCGCCAGCAGCCAAGATGGGCGGGAGAGGTACAATGAGCAGTTCTTC. Translated: CASSQDGRERYNEQFF.